This T cell receptor beta chain was identified during a study of multiple sclerosis patients with progressive multifocal leukoencephalopathy (dated by TCRdb to the late 2010s). About the investigation overall: The study examined peripheral T and B cells of MS patients who developed PML (4 under natalizumab, 1 after alemtuzumab) and treated patients who did not. Two natalizumab-treated patients who later developed PML were followed longitudinally from before therapy through 6 and 12 months to PML onset. The goal of the study was to detect any JC virus-specific or public T-cell expansions that arose at the time of PML onset.

Taken from the germline V gene (reference sequence), the CDR1 and CDR2 loops are SEHNR and FQNEAQ. The V end gives up 4 bases and the J end 4 bases, leaving 6 bases in the junction not matched to a gene. There are 14 amino acids in the CDR3, from cysteine to phenylalanine inclusive. Left in the record is the CDR3 DNA by itself, 42 bases read in frame from the first base. Amplification of TRB CDR3 regions from genomic DNA was performed at survey-level depth using the immunoSEQ two-step multiplex PCR. To estimate template counts and remove amplification bias, each PCR was spiked with synthetic inline TR CDR3 controls covering all V-J pairings. Reads were processed so that amplification and sequencing bias were reduced, and quantification was performed against synthetic TR CDR3 analogs. The original pipeline was this. Raw data were processed in ImmunoSEQ Analyzer, removing out-of-frame sequences and CDR3s with stop codons, and genes were named by IMGT nomenclature. Repertoire diversity was summarized as normalized Shannon entropy, defined as 1 minus Pielou's evenness. Only TRB sequences sharing the V gene, the J gene and the CDR3 were counted as identical. Public PML clonotypes were CDR3s shared by two or more PML-onset samples but absent earlier, in controls, and in public databases. CDR3 amino acid composition by position was analyzed with Skylign using the observed count method. Imported from immuneACCESS, the table was reduced by TCRdb to in-frame sequences with V and J called. These copies leave out some clones; in studies compared against another copy, an unresolved V gene accounts for under half, and the cause of the remainder is not known. The V and J calls and clone size were taken over from that table, and D and trimming were inferred from the DNA. The sample table contains roughly 34,000 clones; only one count was recorded for more than 85% of them. The top ten constitute about 3.3% of the sample.

Beyond this particular receptor, the publication reports: At the time PML developed, no common TRBV or TRBJ gene usage or preferential TRBV-TRBJ pairings were detected. Only PML patients had TRB clones above 0.5% frequency, but the clones expanded at PML onset were already present before and during natalizumab therapy. Given the small, descriptive cohort, it remained unclear whether the study findings reflect JC virus infection or general immunocompromise. Less diverse TRB repertoires in most PML patients were suggested by lower normalized Shannon entropy, whereas values near 1 were observed in the natalizumab-treated controls. The analysis covered only peripheral blood, although cerebrospinal fluid or brain lymphocytes might be more informative for natalizumab-associated PML.

This clone turned up a few times. No antigen is known for it. Base qualities are not at hand, and no much larger clone is one base apart. Sample time point, as interpreted from the label and publication: time of PML onset. Per the publication, the treatment or condition label means: on natalizumab therapy at sampling. PML was diagnosed from clinical and MRI findings and confirmed by detection of JC virus DNA in cerebrospinal fluid. PML in the natalizumab-treated patients developed after between about 16 and 60 months of natalizumab therapy. All listed patients had previously received interferon beta, and all PML patients were female. At the time of PML onset, T3 blood samples were collected. Isolation of peripheral blood mononuclear cells was performed by Ficoll-Hypaque density gradient centrifugation.

The clonotype originates from a human donor with progressive multifocal leukoencephalopathy. The sample was PBMCs, taken from a patient treated with natalizumab. The chain couples TRBV7-9 to TRBJ1-1; the central 7 bases match TRBD1. The DNA reads TGTGCCAGCAGCTCCCAGGGGGGAAGCACTGAAGCTTTCTTT. This encodes CASSSQGGSTEAFF.